This passage covers 29 T cell receptor beta chains from one sample sequenced in a study of human T cells and chemical hapten exposure. Time point here: patch test 2, 6 weeks after DPC sensitization. Treatment denoted: therapeutic diphenylcyclopropenone sensitization with weekly scalp DPC. TCRdb reanalysed the RACE reads using MiXCR and keeps one entry per CDR3 protein. The table has 350,000 to 400,000 distinct CDR3 sequences, 6% to 7% seen once; the top ten hold around 5.6%. The source was whole blood, collected in connection with sensitization to the hapten diphenylcyclopropenone (DPC). The receptors originated from a young woman with alopecia areata. Some clones in this sample may be carry-over from other donors' samples.

This clonotype was seen at least ten times. The genes are TRBV4-2 and TRBJ2-3, with 7 nucleotides matching TRBD2. The CDR3 contains 22 residues. The germline gives CDR1 LGHNA, CDR2 YNFKEQ. The V and J ends lost 0 bases and 0 bases, in that order; junction bases with no gene match: 21. The CDR3 loop reads CASSQESNLIRDYSRSTDTQYF. The CDR3 DNA sequence: TGTGCCAGCAGCCAAGAATCGAACCTTATCCGGGACTACTCTAGAAGCACAGATACGCAGTATTTT.

This clonotype has a count of ten or more. This chain uses TRBV12-3 or TRBV12-4 with TRBJ2-1; D gene unclear. CDR3 length: 13 residues. V was clipped by 7 bases and J by 5 bases, with 12 bases between them. The CDR3, as DNA: TGTGCCAGCAACCCGGACGGAAACAATGAGCAGTTCTTC. Amino acid sequence: CASNPDGNNEQFF.

This clonotype has a count of ten or more. The chain joins TRBV10-3 to TRBJ1-1; D not certain. Germline V gene sequence: CDR1 ENHRY, CDR2 SYGVKD. CDR3 length: 17 amino acids. V gave up 0 bases and J gave up 1 base, with 15 bases separating them. The CDR3 bases are TGTGCCATCAGTGAGTCTTTATCCGTCCGGGGGAACACTGAAGCTTTCTTT. It specifies CAISESLSVRGNTEAFF.

This clonotype showed up many times. The rearrangement joins TRBV2 to TRBJ1-2; perhaps TRBD1 as D (6 bases). Germline CDR1 SNHLY, CDR2 FYNNEI. Trimming cost V 8 bases and J 2 bases, with 12 bases left between them. The CDR3 loop spans 13 amino acids. The DNA of the CDR3 is TGTGCCAGCTCCAGACAGGCAAACTATGGCTACACCTTC. Translated: CASSRQANYGYTF.

This clonotype was recorded at least ten times. The CDR3 sequence is CASSAAIFGQPQHF. For the CDR3, the DNA is TGTGCCAGCAGTGCAGCGATTTTTGGTCAGCCCCAGCATTTT. The chain joins TRBV6-2 or TRBV6-3 to TRBJ1-5; no definite D call. This CDR3 is 14 amino acids long. Germline CDR1 and CDR2: MNHEY and SVGEGT. The V gene lost 5 bases and the J gene lost 6 bases, with 14 bases spanning the gap.

At least ten counts were recorded for this clonotype. This chain links TRBV18 with TRBJ1-3; D is unclear. Germline CDR1 KGHSH, CDR2 LQKENI. The CDR3 spans 13 residues. V was cut by 2 bases and J by 3 bases, with 5 bases left in between. The CDR3 here is CASSPNDGNTIYF. CDR3 DNA sequence: TGTGCCAGCTCACCAAATGATGGAAACACCATATATTTT.

This clonotype was seen only a few times. The chain has TRBV20-1 and TRBJ1-2, with 10 bases matching TRBD1. The CDR3 is 15 amino acids. V lost 5 bases to trimming and J lost 0 bases; unmatched junction nucleotides: 6. Germline assignment: CDR1 DFQATT and CDR2 SNEGSKA (reference sequence). The CDR3 coding sequence is TGCAGTGCTCTCCGGGACAGGGGACCTAACTATGGCTACACCTTC. Amino acid sequence: CSALRDRGPNYGYTF.

This clonotype occurred many times. The CDR3 bases are TGTGCCAGCAGTGGGGACAGGCAAGCTTTCTTT. It codes for CASSGDRQAFF. The V call is TRBV2, the J call TRBJ1-1; 8 nucleotides align to TRBD1. The V and J ends lost 4 bases and 9 bases, in that order; junction bases with no gene match: 1. This CDR3 has 11 residues. Germline loops: CDR1 SNHLY, CDR2 FYNNEI.

This clonotype was seen ten or more times. The CDR3 loop reads CASSEYAGGSRYEQYF. CDR3 bases: TGTGCCAGCAGTGAATATGCAGGGGGCTCGAGGTACGAGCAGTACTTC. The rearrangement links TRBV6-1 to TRBJ2-7; TRBD1 matches at 8 bases. CDR3 length: 16 amino acids. Germline values: CDR1 MNHNS, CDR2 SASEGT. Losses at the gene ends were 2 bases for V and 4 bases for J; bases not matched to a gene: 10.

This clonotype was observed a few times. The J gene is TRBJ1-5, the V gene TRBV12-3 or TRBV12-4, with 8 bases fitting TRBD1. J lost 2 bases, V lost 9 bases, and 3 bases had no gene match. The CDR3 has 13 amino acids. This CDR3 reads CASQGAGNQPQHF. CDR3 nucleotides: TGTGCCAGTCAGGGGGCTGGCAATCAGCCCCAGCATTTT.

This clonotype was recorded a few times. This rearrangement joins TRBV20-1 to TRBJ2-3, with D unclear. V was trimmed by 7 bases and J by 3 bases, leaving 8 bases between them. The CDR3 runs 11 residues. Germline V lookup: CDR1 DFQATT, CDR2 SNEGSKA (reference sequence). CDR3 nucleotides: TGCAGTGTCTCCCAGACAGATACGCAGTATTTT. Its protein product is CSVSQTDTQYF.

This clonotype showed up just a few times. The chain joins TRBV5-1 to TRBJ2-2; tentative D call: TRBD2 (6 bases). Looked up from germline, CDR1 is SGHRS and CDR2 is YFSETQ. There are 16 residues in the CDR3. The ends were cut back, 4 bases at V and 2 bases at J, with 15 bases in the middle. CDR3 DNA sequence: TGCGCCAGCAGCCCAGAAGGGACTCCCAACACCGGGGAGCTGTTTTTT. It codes for CASSPEGTPNTGELFF.

The rearrangement joins TRBV28 to TRBJ2-1; TRBD2 aligns across 11 bases. The V and J ends lost 6 bases and 8 bases, in that order; junction bases with no gene match: 9. CDR1 is MDHEN and CDR2 is SYDVKM in the germline V gene. CDR3 length: 15 residues. The CDR3 loop is CASSFGLAGGYEQFF. The CDR3 nucleotides read TGTGCCAGCAGCTTCGGGCTAGCGGGGGGTTATGAGCAGTTCTTC.

The genes are TRBV12-3 or TRBV12-4 and TRBJ1-4, with D unclear. Trimming removed 1 base from V and 8 bases from J, with 14 bases in between. The CDR3 is 15 amino acids. The CDR3 here is CASSLGRISGEKLFF. CDR3 bases: TGTGCCAGCAGTTTAGGGAGAATATCGGGGGAAAAACTGTTTTTT.

V usage is TRBV12-5 and J usage is TRBJ2-3, with 8 nucleotides matching TRBD1. In germline, CDR1 is LGHNT, CDR2 FRNRAP. The CDR3 length is 15 residues. Trimming took 4 bases from V and 2 from J; bases not matched to a gene: 5. CDR3 residues: CASGSGQGVTDTQYF. The CDR3 bases are TGTGCTAGTGGTTCCGGACAGGGAGTCACAGATACGCAGTATTTT. Full variable domain (missing parts from reference TRBV12-5 and TRBJ2-3): DARVTQTPRHKVTEMGQEVTMRCQPILGHNTVFWYRQTMMQGLELLAYFRNRAPLDDSGMPKDRFSAEMPDATLATLKIQPSEPRDSAVYFCASGSGQGVTDTQYFGPGTRLTVL.

The chain is built from TRBV20-1 and TRBJ2-2; 8 bases are a match to TRBD2. This CDR3 spans 16 amino acids. Unmatched junction bases numbered 8, after V lost 0 bases and J lost 5 bases. Germline-derived CDR1 and CDR2 are DFQATT and SNEGSKA (reference sequence). CDR3 bases: TGCAGTGCTAGAGATTCCGGGGGGGCCGAAACCGGGGAGCTGTTTTTT. Protein product: CSARDSGGAETGELFF.

This clonotype was seen at least ten times. This rearrangement joins TRBV29-1 to TRBJ1-2; the D gene is possibly TRBD1 (6 bases). CDR1 and CDR2 (germline): SQVTM, ANQGSEA. This CDR3 is built from 11 residues. Trimming removed 4 bases at V and 6 bases at J, with 9 bases between. In DNA form, the CDR3 reads TGCAGCGTTGGGGCAGGGGATGGCTACACCTTC. It encodes CSVGAGDGYTF.

The chain employs TRBV7-2 and TRBJ2-3; TRBD1 matches at 7 bases. CDR3 length: 15 residues. The V segment lost 4 bases and the J segment 6 bases; nucleotides outside the gene matches: 10. Germline CDR1 and CDR2: SGHTA and FQGNSA. The CDR3 DNA reads TGTGCCAGCAGCTCTAGTCGAGGGGGCCCGGATACGCAGTATTTT. This sequence encodes CASSSSRGGPDTQYF.

The rearrangement joins TRBV6-6 to TRBJ2-7, with a weak D call TRBD1 (7 bases). Germline V gives CDR1 MNHNY, CDR2 SVGAGI (reference sequence). Trimming took off 0 bases at V and 3 bases at J, with 12 bases between the two ends. The CDR3 runs to 15 residues. The CDR3 DNA reads as TGTGCCAGCAGTTACTCTTCGGGGGACAGCTACGAGCAGTACTTC. Translated: CASSYSSGDSYEQYF.

This clonotype was counted many times. The genes are TRBV5-5 and TRBJ1-1; no definite D call. V was trimmed by 4 bases and J by 0 bases, leaving 7 bases between them. Germline CDR1 SGHKS, CDR2 YYEKEE (reference sequence). CDR3 length: 13 residues. The CDR3, as DNA: TGTGCCAGCAGCCGGAACGTGAACACTGAAGCTTTCTTT. It translates to CASSRNVNTEAFF.

This clonotype was seen more than once but under ten times. The rearrangement links TRBV5-1 to TRBJ1-1; D is undetermined. Per the germline V gene, CDR1 is SGHRS and CDR2 is YFSETQ. This CDR3 is 17 amino acids long. Trimming cost V 4 bases and J 4 bases, with 23 bases left between them. CDR3 protein: CASSRVALGLSFTEAFF. DNA for the CDR3: TGCGCCAGCAGCCGAGTGGCGTTAGGATTGTCATTCACTGAAGCTTTCTTT.

This clonotype showed up just a few times. J is TRBJ1-3 and V is TRBV10-3, with 8 bases fitting TRBD1. V lost 11 bases to trimming and J lost 4 bases; unmatched junction nucleotides: 7. This CDR3 has 13 amino acids. Germline loops: CDR1 ENHRY, CDR2 SYGVKD. For the CDR3, the DNA is TGTGCCGTCGGACAGGGTCCCGGAAACACCATATATTTT. It yields the protein CAVGQGPGNTIYF.

V gene TRBV7-8 combines with J gene TRBJ2-6, with TRBD2 identical over 7 bases. The CDR3 sequence is 15 residues long. Germline CDR1 reads SGHVS; CDR2 reads FQNEAQ. The junction had 1 base not matched to a gene; V was cut back by 3 bases and J by 2 bases. The CDR3 protein is CASSFRGAGANVLTF. CDR3 nucleotides: TGTGCCAGCAGCTTTCGGGGGGCTGGGGCCAACGTCCTGACTTTC.

This clonotype has at least ten counts. The chain is built from TRBV3-1 and TRBJ2-2; no firm D call. The CDR3 extends over 13 amino acids. The V and J ends lost 8 bases and 0 bases respectively, with 7 bases between them. Germline assignment: CDR1 LGHDT and CDR2 YNNKEL (reference sequence). The CDR3 coding sequence is TGTGCCAGCTGGCAGACGAACACCGGGGAGCTGTTTTTT. It codes for CASWQTNTGELFF.

The chain has TRBV4-3 and TRBJ2-2, with 12 bases aligning to TRBD2. The CDR3 has 18 residues. V lost 1 base and J lost 1; bases outside the gene matches: 4. Germline V gene sequence: CDR1 LGHNA, CDR2 YSLEER. In DNA form, the CDR3 reads TGCGCCAGCAGCCAAGGACTGACTAGCGGGGGGAACACCGGGGAGCTGTTTTTT. Its translation: CASSQGLTSGGNTGELFF.

This chain joins TRBV6-2 or TRBV6-3 and TRBJ1-2; D is unclear. The CDR3 is made up of 11 amino acids. Germline V gene sequence: CDR1 MNHEY, CDR2 SVGEGT. The CDR3 coding sequence is TGTAGTACTGGGACTAACTATGGCTACACCTTC. Translation: CSTGTNYGYTF.

The chain carries TRBV7-9 and TRBJ1-4; possibly TRBD1 for D (5 bases). The CDR3 runs 15 residues. Germline lookup yields CDR1 SEHNR and CDR2 FQNEAQ (reference sequence). V was shortened by 4 bases and J by 4 bases, with 13 bases between the two germline ends. The CDR3 loop reads CASSSSGGLNEKLFF. The CDR3 DNA follows: TGTGCCAGCAGCTCTAGCGGGGGACTTAATGAAAAACTGTTTTTT.

This clonotype was seen only a few times. The rearrangement joins TRBV6-4 to TRBJ2-3; maybe TRBD1 (7 bases). Germline V gene lookup returns CDR1 MRHNA and CDR2 SNTAGT. V was clipped by 3 bases and J by 3 bases, with 13 bases between them. The CDR3 is 15 residues long. CDR3 sequence: CASSEGGGYTDTQYF. CDR3 coding DNA: TGTGCCAGCAGTGAAGGAGGGGGCTATACAGATACGCAGTATTTT.

In its sample, this clonotype was seen a few times. This chain joins TRBV3-1 and TRBJ1-5; D uncertain. Trimming left V 2 bases short and J 4 bases short, with 9 bases between. Germline values: CDR1 LGHDT, CDR2 YNNKEL (reference sequence). The CDR3 runs to 14 residues. CDR3 nucleotides: TGTGCCAGCAGCCAAAACAGTTATAATCAGCCCCAGCATTTT. Its protein is CASSQNSYNQPQHF.